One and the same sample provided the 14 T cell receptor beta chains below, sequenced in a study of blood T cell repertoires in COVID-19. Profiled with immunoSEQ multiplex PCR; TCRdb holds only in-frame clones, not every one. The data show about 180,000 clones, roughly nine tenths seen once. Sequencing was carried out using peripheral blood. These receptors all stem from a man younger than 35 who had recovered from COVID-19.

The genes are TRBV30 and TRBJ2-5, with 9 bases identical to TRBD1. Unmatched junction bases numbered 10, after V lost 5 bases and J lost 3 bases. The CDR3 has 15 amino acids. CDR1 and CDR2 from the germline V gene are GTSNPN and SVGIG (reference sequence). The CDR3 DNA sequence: TGTGCCTGGGGCCAAACAGGGGGCAACAAAGAGACCCAGTACTTC. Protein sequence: CAWGQTGGNKETQYF.

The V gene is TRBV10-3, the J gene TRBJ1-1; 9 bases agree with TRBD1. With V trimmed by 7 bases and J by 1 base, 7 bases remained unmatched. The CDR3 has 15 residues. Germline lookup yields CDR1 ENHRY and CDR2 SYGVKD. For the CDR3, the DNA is TGTGCCATCAATACAAAGGGACAGGGGAACACTGAAGCTTTCTTT. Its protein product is CAINTKGQGNTEAFF.

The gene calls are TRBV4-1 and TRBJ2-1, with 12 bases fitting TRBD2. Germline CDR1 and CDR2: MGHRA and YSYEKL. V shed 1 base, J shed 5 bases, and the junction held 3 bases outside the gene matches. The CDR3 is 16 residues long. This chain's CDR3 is CASSQGRTSGNNEQFF. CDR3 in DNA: TGCGCCAGCAGCCAAGGCCGGACTAGCGGGAACAATGAGCAGTTCTTC.

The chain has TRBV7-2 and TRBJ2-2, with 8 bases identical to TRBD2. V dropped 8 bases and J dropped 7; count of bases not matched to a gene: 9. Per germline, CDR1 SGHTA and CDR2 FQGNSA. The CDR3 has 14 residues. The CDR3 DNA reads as TGTGCCAGCGTAACGGGACTAGTCGGCGGGGAGCTGTTTTTT. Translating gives CASVTGLVGGELFF.

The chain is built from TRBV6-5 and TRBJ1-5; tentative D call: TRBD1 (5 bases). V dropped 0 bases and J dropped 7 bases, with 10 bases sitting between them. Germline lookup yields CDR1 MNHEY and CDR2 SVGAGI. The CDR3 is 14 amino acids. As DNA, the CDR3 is TGTGCCAGCAGTTACTCGCGGGGGAGGCAGCCCCAGCATTTT. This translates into CASSYSRGRQPQHF.

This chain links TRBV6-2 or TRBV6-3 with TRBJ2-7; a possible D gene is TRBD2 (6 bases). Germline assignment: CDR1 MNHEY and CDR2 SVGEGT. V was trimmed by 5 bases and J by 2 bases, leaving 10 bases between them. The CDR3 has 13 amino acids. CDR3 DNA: TGTGCCAGCAGTCCGGGACTCCCCTACGAGCAGTACTTC. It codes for CASSPGLPYEQYF.

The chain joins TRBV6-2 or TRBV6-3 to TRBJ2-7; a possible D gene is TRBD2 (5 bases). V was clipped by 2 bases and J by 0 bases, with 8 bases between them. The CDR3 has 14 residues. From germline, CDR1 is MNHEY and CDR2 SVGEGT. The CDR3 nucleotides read TGTGCCAGCAGTTACCCGGGAAGCTCCTACGAGCAGTACTTC. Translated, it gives CASSYPGSSYEQYF.

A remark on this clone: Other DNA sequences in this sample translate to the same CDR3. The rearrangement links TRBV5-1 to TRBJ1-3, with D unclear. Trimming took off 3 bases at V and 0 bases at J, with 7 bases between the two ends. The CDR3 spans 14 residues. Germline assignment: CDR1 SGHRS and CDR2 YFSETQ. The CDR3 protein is CASSSGGSGNTIYF. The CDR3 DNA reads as TGCGCCAGCAGCTCGGGAGGCTCTGGAAACACCATATATTTT.

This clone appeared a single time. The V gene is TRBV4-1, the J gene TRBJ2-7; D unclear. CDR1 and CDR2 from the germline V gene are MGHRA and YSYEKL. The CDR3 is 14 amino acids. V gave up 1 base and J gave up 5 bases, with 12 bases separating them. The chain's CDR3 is CASSQVEVADEQYF. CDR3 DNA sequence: TGCGCCAGCAGCCAAGTAGAAGTTGCGGACGAGCAGTACTTC.

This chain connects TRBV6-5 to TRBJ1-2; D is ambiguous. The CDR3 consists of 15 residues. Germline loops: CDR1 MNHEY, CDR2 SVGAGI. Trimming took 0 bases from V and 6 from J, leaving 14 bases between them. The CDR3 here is CASSYSIGTGNGYTF. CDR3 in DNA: TGTGCCAGCAGTTACTCGATAGGTACGGGAAATGGCTACACCTTC.

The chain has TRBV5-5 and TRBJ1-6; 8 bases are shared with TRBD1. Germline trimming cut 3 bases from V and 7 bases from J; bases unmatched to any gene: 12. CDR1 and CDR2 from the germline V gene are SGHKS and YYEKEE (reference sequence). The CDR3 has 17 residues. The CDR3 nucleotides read TGTGCCAGCAGCTCCCATATCCCCGACAGGGGCAATTCACCCCTCCACTTT. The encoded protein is CASSSHIPDRGNSPLHF. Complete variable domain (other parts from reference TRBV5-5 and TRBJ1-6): DAGVTQSPTHLIKTRGQQVTLRCSPISGHKSVSWYQQVLGQGPQFIFQYYEKEERGRGNFPDRFSARQFPNYSSELNVNALLLGDSALYLCASSSHIPDRGNSPLHFGNGTRLTVT.

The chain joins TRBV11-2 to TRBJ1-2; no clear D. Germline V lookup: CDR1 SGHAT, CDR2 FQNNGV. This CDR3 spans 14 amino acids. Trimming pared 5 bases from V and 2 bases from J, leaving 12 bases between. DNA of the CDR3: TGTGCCAGCAGCCCACTCGGTCCCAACTATGGCTACACCTTC. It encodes CASSPLGPNYGYTF.

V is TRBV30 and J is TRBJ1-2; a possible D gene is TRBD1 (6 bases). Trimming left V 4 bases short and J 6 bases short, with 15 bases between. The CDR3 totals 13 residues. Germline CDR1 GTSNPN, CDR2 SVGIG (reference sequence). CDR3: CAWTPGQRHGYTF. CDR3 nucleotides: TGTGCCTGGACCCCTGGACAGAGACATGGCTACACCTTC.

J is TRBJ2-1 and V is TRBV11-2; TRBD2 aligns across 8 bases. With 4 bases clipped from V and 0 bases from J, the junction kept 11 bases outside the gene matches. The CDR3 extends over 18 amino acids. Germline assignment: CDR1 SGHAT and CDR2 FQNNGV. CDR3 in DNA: TGTGCCAGCAGCTCAACCCGCCTCCGGGAGGGCTCCTACAATGAGCAGTTCTTC. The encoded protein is CASSSTRLREGSYNEQFF.